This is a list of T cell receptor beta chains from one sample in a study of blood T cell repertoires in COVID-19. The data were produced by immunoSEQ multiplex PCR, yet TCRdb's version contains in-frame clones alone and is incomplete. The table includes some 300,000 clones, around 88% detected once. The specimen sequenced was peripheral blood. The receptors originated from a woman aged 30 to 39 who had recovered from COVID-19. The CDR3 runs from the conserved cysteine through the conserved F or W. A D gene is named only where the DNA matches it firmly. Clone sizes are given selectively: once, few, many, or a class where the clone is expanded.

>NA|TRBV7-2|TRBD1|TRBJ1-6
CASSLGTGGSPLHF
TGTGCCAGCAGCTTGGGGACAGGGGGTTCACCCCTCCACTTT
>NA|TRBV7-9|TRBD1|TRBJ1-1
CASSLSTGGYFFTEAFF
TGTGCCAGCAGCCTATCGACAGGGGGCTATTTTTTCACTGAAGCTTTCTTT
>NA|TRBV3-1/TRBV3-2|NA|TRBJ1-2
CASSQDFNRVFFYGYTF
TGTGCCAGCAGCCAAGATTTTAACAGGGTTTTTTTCTATGGCTACACCTTC
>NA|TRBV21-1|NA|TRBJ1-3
CASSKAGDRDGTNTIYF
TGTGCCAGCAGCAAAGCTGGGGACAGGGATGGGACTAACACCATATATTTT
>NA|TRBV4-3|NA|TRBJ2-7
CASSQELGGGAKYF
TGCGCCAGCAGCCAAGAATTAGGGGGGGGCGCTAAGTACTTC
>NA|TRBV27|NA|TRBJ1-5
CASSLRRGASNQPQHF
TGTGCCAGCAGTTTAAGGAGGGGCGCCAGCAATCAGCCCCAGCATTTT
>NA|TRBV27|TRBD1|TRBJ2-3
CASSYETSGQGPDTQYF
TGTGCCAGCAGTTATGAAACGTCGGGACAGGGACCAGATACGCAGTATTTT
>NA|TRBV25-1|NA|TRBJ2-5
CASSERGYMETQYF
TGTGCCAGCAGTGAGCGGGGCTATATGGAGACCCAGTACTTC
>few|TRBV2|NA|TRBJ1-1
CASSEAGSEAFF
TGTGCCAGCAGTGAAGCTGGGAGTGAAGCTTTCTTT
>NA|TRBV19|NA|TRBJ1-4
CASSPGDTNEKLFF
TGTGCCAGTAGCCCAGGGGATACTAATGAAAAACTGTTTTTT
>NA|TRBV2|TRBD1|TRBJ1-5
CASKDRVSQPQHF
TGTGCCAGCAAGGACAGGGTGAGTCAGCCCCAGCATTTT
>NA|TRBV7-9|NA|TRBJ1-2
CASSLSFEGEGYTF
TGTGCCAGCAGCTTATCGTTTGAAGGGGAAGGCTACACCTTC
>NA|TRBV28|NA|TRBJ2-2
CASSPGSTGELFF
TGTGCCAGCAGCCCTGGTAGCACCGGGGAGCTGTTTTTT